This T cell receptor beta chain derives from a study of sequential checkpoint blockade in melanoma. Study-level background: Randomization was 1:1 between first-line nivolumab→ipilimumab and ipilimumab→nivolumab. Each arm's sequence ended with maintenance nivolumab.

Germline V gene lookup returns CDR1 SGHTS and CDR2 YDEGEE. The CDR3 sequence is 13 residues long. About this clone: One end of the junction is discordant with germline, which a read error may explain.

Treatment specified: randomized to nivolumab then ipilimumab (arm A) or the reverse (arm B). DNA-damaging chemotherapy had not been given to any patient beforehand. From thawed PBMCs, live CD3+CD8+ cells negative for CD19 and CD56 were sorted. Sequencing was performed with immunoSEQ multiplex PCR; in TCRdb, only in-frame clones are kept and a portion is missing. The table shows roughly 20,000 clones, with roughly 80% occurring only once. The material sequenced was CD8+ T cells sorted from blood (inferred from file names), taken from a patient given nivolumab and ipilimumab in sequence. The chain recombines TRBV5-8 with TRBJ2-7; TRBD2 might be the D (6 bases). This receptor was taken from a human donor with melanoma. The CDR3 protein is CASSQLRGYEQYF. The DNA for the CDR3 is TGCGCCAGCAGCCAACTCCGGGGGTACGAGCAGTACTTC.